Only a few counts were recorded for the clone carrying this T cell receptor (beta chain). What it recognizes is unknown. The sample originates from a study of spatial heterogeneity in lung cancer. Looking at the study overall: Available follow-up PBMC samples were sequenced, at a median of approximately two years post-resection.

Study outcomes and limitations: Blood showed ubiquitous tumor TCRs more often at resection than at routine follow-up.

Noted time point: blood at routine non-recurrence follow-up after resection. From tumor, nontumor lung or frozen PBMC, whole RNA was taken unsorted for sequencing. Each TCR cDNA molecule bore a unique molecular identifier. TCRdb itself ran the 5' RACE reads through MiXCR, one entry per CDR3 protein. The data contain around 70,000 distinct CDR3 sequences, roughly 8.9% of them singletons. The clonotype originates from a female donor with early-stage non-small cell lung cancer. The sample here was PBMCs, taken at follow-up.

For the CDR3, the DNA is TGTGCCAGCAGCCAAGATTTATTCGGAAATTACGAGCAGTACTTC. Protein: CASSQDLFGNYEQYF. The chain employs TRBV4-2 and TRBJ2-7; no clear D. The CDR3 is 15 residues long. Trimming removed 0 bases from V and 4 bases from J, with 13 bases in between. Germline V gene sequence: CDR1 LGHNA, CDR2 YNFKEQ.